This T cell receptor (beta chain) was identified in a study of long-term antiretroviral therapy in people with HIV. A v3.0 immunoSEQ assay was performed at survey level. Sequencing efforts were directed toward 40,000-50,000 T-cell genomes per sample. Sequenced by immunoSEQ multiplex PCR; TCRdb stores in-frame clones only, minus some. Of tens of thousands of clones detected, 85% to 90% appear once; the ten largest clones hold almost 9%. The V gene end was trimmed by 2 bases and the J gene end by 1 base; junction bases not matched to a gene: 2. This CDR3 is 15 amino acids long. Germline CDR1 SGHAT, CDR2 FQNNGV. Study results and limitations: Post-treatment diversity went higher with ART but stayed below transplant donor controls.

As regards this clone: Its target is unknown.

The TCR comes from a man aged 40-49 years with HIV. V gene TRBV11-2 combines with J gene TRBJ2-1; 7 bases fit TRBD2. The source material was unsorted PBMCs, sampled 4.8 years after starting antiretroviral therapy. The CDR3 loop reads CASSLTRGSYNEQFF. CDR3 nucleotides: TGTGCCAGCAGCTTAACGCGGGGGTCCTACAATGAGCAGTTCTTC.